A single sample gave rise to the 26 T cell receptor beta chains below, sequenced in a study of identical twins. TCRdb itself ran the 5' RACE reads through MiXCR, one entry per CDR3 protein. The sample contains 1.5 million to 2 million distinct CDR3 sequences, about 30% of which appear only once. Sequencing was performed on cord blood. These receptor sequences come from a newborn girl in good health.

This chain uses TRBV15 with TRBJ2-5; TRBD1 agrees at 11 bases. Matching the DNA end better, TRBJ2-7 makes the J call doubtful. Germline assignment: CDR1 LNHNV and CDR2 YYDKDF (reference sequence). The CDR3 consists of 14 residues. The CDR3, as DNA: TGTGCCACCAGCAGAACCGGGACAGGGGGCGAGCAGTACTTC. This codes for CATSRTGTGGEQYF.

The sample holds a few counts of this clonotype. This chain uses TRBV3-1 with TRBJ2-5; D not certain. The end of the DNA is better explained by TRBJ2-1, so the J call may be wrong. This CDR3 has 13 amino acids. Germline CDR1 is LGHDT and CDR2 is YNNKEL (reference sequence). The CDR3 nucleotides are TGTGCCAGCAGCCAATCGGGCCAAGAGACCCAGTTCTTC. Residues: CASSQSGQETQFF.

The chain couples TRBV6-1 to TRBJ1-1; D unresolved. The CDR3 loop spans 14 amino acids. Germline V gene sequence: CDR1 MNHNS, CDR2 SASEGT. V was clipped by 0 bases and J by 2 bases, with 7 bases between them. The CDR3 DNA sequence: TGTGCCAGCAGTGAAGCGAGGCCTAACACTGAAGCTTTCTTT. Protein: CASSEARPNTEAFF.

The chain couples TRBV20-1 to TRBJ2-3; 8 nucleotides match TRBD2. Losses at the gene ends were 5 bases for V and 1 base for J; bases not matched to a gene: 5. CDR1 and CDR2 (germline): DFQATT, SNEGSKA (reference sequence). The CDR3 length is 14 residues. For the CDR3, the DNA is TGCAGTGCTCTGGCGACTAGCGGCACAGATACGCAGTATTTT. Protein product: CSALATSGTDTQYF.

This clonotype was found many times. This chain joins TRBV4-1 and TRBJ2-3; D not certain. Germline V gene sequence: CDR1 MGHRA, CDR2 YSYEKL. The CDR3 sequence is 14 residues long. The V end was cut by 1 base, the J end by 1 base, with 6 bases between. CDR3 nucleotides: TGCGCCAGCAGCCAAGTCGGAGGCACAGATACGCAGTATTTT. It specifies CASSQVGGTDTQYF.

This chain uses TRBV20-1 with TRBJ1-3; no clear D gene. Looked up from germline, CDR1 is DFQATT and CDR2 is SNEGSKA (reference sequence). The length of the CDR3 is 13 residues. V was shortened by 4 bases and J by 0 bases, with 7 bases between the two germline ends. The CDR3 DNA is TGCAGTGCTAAGAGAGTCTCTGGAAACACCATATATTTT. Its protein product is CSAKRVSGNTIYF.

The gene calls are TRBV27 and TRBJ1-4; TRBD1 aligns across 8 bases. The germline V gene has CDR1 MNHEY and CDR2 SMNVEV (reference sequence). The CDR3 has 16 amino acids. After removal of 2 bases from V and 5 bases from J, the junction contained 7 bases not matched to a gene. The chain's CDR3 is CASSLRPDRVNEKLFF. The CDR3 coding sequence is TGTGCCAGCAGTTTACGACCGGACAGGGTAAATGAAAAACTGTTTTTT.

This clonotype turned up a few times. The J gene is TRBJ1-4, the V gene TRBV20-1; TRBD1 is a possible D gene (6 bases). Germline CDR1 DFQATT, CDR2 SNEGSKA (reference sequence). The length of the CDR3 is 14 residues. Trimming removed 4 bases from V and 5 bases from J, with 14 bases in between. The CDR3 is CSATPTGANEKLFF. CDR3 bases: TGCAGTGCTACCCCGACAGGAGCGAATGAAAAACTGTTTTTT.

The chain uses TRBV6-1 and TRBJ1-6; D is possibly TRBD1 (6 bases). Trimming removed 6 bases at V and 7 bases at J, with 16 bases between. The CDR3 loop spans 15 amino acids. Germline V gene data show CDR1 as MNHNS and CDR2 as SASEGT. CDR3 residues: CASRFTTGRNSPLHF. CDR3 coding DNA: TGTGCCAGCAGGTTCACCACAGGGAGGAATTCACCCCTCCACTTT.

The rearrangement uses TRBV7-4 and TRBJ2-3; D unclear. V was pared by 1 base and J by 6 bases, with 20 bases between. There are 17 residues in the CDR3. Germline CDR1 is SGHVT and CDR2 is SQSDAQ. CDR3 DNA sequence: TGTGCCAGCAGCTTAGGGGCCTATCAAAAAGAGTCTGATACGCAGTATTTT. Translating it yields CASSLGAYQKESDTQYF.

The chain joins TRBV4-2 to TRBJ2-1, with 14 bases matching TRBD2. CDR3 length: 15 amino acids. Per the germline V gene, CDR1 is LGHNA and CDR2 is YNFKEQ. Trimming removed 4 bases from V and 9 bases from J; junction bases left unmatched: 5. The CDR3 nucleotides read TGTGCCAGCAGCCTCGGGACTAGCGGGAGAGGTGAGCAGTTCTTC. Translated: CASSLGTSGRGEQFF.

The chain is built from TRBV7-9 and TRBJ2-1; no clear D. In germline, CDR1 is SEHNR, CDR2 FQNEAQ (reference sequence). CDR3 length: 15 residues. V gave up 9 bases and J gave up 0 bases, with 15 bases separating them. This chain's CDR3 is CASARVPPSYNEQFF. CDR3 DNA sequence: TGTGCCAGTGCCCGGGTCCCCCCCTCCTACAATGAGCAGTTCTTC.

There are a few counts of this clonotype. This chain connects TRBV6-1 to TRBJ2-1; TRBD2 aligns across 14 bases. V dropped 8 bases and J dropped 5; count of bases not matched to a gene: 5. CDR1 and CDR2 from the germline V gene are MNHNS and SASEGT. The CDR3 is 15 amino acids. In DNA, the CDR3 is TGTGCCAGCCAACCGGGACTAGCGGGAGACAATGAGCAGTTCTTC. Protein: CASQPGLAGDNEQFF.

This sequence joins TRBV9 and TRBJ2-2; the match to TRBD1 covers 9 bases. This CDR3 spans 16 amino acids. The germline gives CDR1 SGDLS, CDR2 YYNGEE. The ends lost 3 bases at V and 4 bases at J; junction bases unmatched: 7. CDR3 nucleotides: TGTGCCAGCAGCGGAACAAACAGGGGGCGCACCGGGGAGCTGTTTTTT. Translating gives CASSGTNRGRTGELFF.

This clonotype was detected only a few times. The V gene is TRBV4-2, the J gene TRBJ2-1; TRBD2 matches at 11 bases. With 4 bases clipped from V and 7 bases from J, the junction kept 6 bases outside the gene matches. Germline CDR1 and CDR2: LGHNA and YNFKEQ. The CDR3 contains 15 residues. Written as DNA, the CDR3 is TGTGCCAGCAGCCCCCTCTGGACTAGCGGGAATGAGCAGTTCTTC. It specifies CASSPLWTSGNEQFF.

The rearrangement links TRBV5-6 to TRBJ1-2, with D maybe TRBD1 (6 bases). The V end lost 2 bases, the J end lost 0 bases, and 14 bases lay between the germline ends. Germline V gene data show CDR1 as SGHDT and CDR2 as YYEEEE. The CDR3 has 16 amino acids. CDR3 loop: CASSLQGGLANYGYTF. The CDR3 DNA reads TGTGCCAGCAGCTTACAGGGAGGTTTAGCTAACTATGGCTACACCTTC.

This clonotype was recorded at least ten times. This chain links TRBV29-1 with TRBJ2-7; possibly TRBD1 for D (5 bases). Germline values: CDR1 SQVTM, CDR2 ANQGSEA. The CDR3 extends over 13 amino acids. V was pared by 3 bases and J by 0 bases, with 9 bases between. The CDR3 is CSVEGRFSYEQYF. The CDR3 nucleotides read TGCAGCGTTGAGGGGCGGTTCTCCTACGAGCAGTACTTC.

There are a few counts of this clonotype. V is TRBV11-2 and J is TRBJ2-3; D gene unclear. CDR1 is SGHAT, CDR2 FQNNGV, per germline. V was clipped by 1 base and J by 1 base, with 15 bases between them. The CDR3 is made up of 17 amino acids. The CDR3 bases are TGTGCCAGCAGCTTAGTCAGACTTGTACCCGGCACAGATACGCAGTATTTT. As protein: CASSLVRLVPGTDTQYF. The full variable domain, rest sourced from reference TRBV11-2 and TRBJ2-3, is EAGVAQSPRYKIIEKRQSVAFWCNPISGHATLYWYQQILGQGPKLLIQFQNNGVVDDSQLPKDRFSAERLKGVDSTLKIQPAKLEDSAVYLCASSLVRLVPGTDTQYFGPGTRLTVL.

The V gene is TRBV19, the J gene TRBJ2-5; D is ambiguous. CDR3 size: 14 residues. Germline V lookup: CDR1 LNHDA, CDR2 SQIVND (reference sequence). The V end lost 1 base, the J end lost 2 bases, and 8 bases lay between the germline ends. The CDR3 bases are TGTGCCAGTAGTATAGGCTCGCCACAAGAGACCCAGTACTTC. It is translated as CASSIGSPQETQYF.

This clonotype was seen a handful of times. V gene TRBV13 combines with J gene TRBJ2-3, with 9 bases matching TRBD2. Germline V gives CDR1 PRHDT, CDR2 FYEKMQ (reference sequence). The V segment lost 4 bases and the J segment 0 bases; nucleotides outside the gene matches: 8. The CDR3 totals 17 residues. The CDR3, as DNA: TGTGCCAGCAGCTCCCTTTTCCTAGCGGGAAGCACAGATACGCAGTATTTT. Amino acids: CASSSLFLAGSTDTQYF.

This clonotype turned up a few times. J is TRBJ1-4 and V is TRBV25-1; 7 positions agree with TRBD1. The V gene's germline CDR1 is MGHDK and CDR2 SYGVNS. This CDR3 comprises 15 residues. The ends lost 2 bases at V and 8 bases at J; junction bases unmatched: 8. The CDR3 sequence is CASSEPDREGEKLFF. The CDR3 nucleotides read TGTGCCAGCAGTGAACCCGACAGGGAAGGGGAAAAACTGTTTTTT.

The chain employs TRBV28 and TRBJ2-1; TRBD1 matches 8 bases. Trimming took 4 bases from V and 13 from J; bases not matched to a gene: 15. Germline V lookup: CDR1 MDHEN, CDR2 SYDVKM. The CDR3 runs to 15 residues. The CDR3 sequence: CASSSDRGQRETQFF. As DNA, the CDR3 is TGTGCCAGCAGTTCAGACAGGGGACAGAGAGAGACCCAGTTCTTC.

The chain links TRBV4-2 to TRBJ2-7; D is uncertain. Germline V CDR1 and CDR2: LGHNA, YNFKEQ. V lost 7 bases and J lost 7, with 20 bases in between. CDR3 length: 14 residues. The CDR3 sequence: CASTLRMEYNEQYF. The CDR3 DNA reads TGTGCCAGCACCCTTAGAATGGAGTACAATGAGCAGTACTTC.

The chain has TRBV12-3 or TRBV12-4 and TRBJ1-2, with TRBD1 as a possible D gene (5 bases). Deletions cut 3 bases from V and 5 bases from J, with 16 bases between. The CDR3 contains 15 residues. The CDR3 sequence is CASSFRLAGGYGYTF. DNA of the CDR3: TGTGCCAGCAGTTTCCGACTAGCGGGGGGTTATGGCTACACCTTC.

The chain has TRBV3-1 and TRBJ2-3; 9 positions agree with TRBD2. In germline, CDR1 is LGHDT, CDR2 YNNKEL (reference sequence). Trimming at V came to 2 bases and at J to 5 bases, leaving 8 bases not matched to a gene. The length of the CDR3 is 16 residues. The CDR3 sequence is CASSQMAGGWRDTQYF. The CDR3 region has the DNA TGTGCCAGCAGCCAAATGGCGGGGGGGTGGAGAGATACGCAGTATTTT.

The genes are TRBV5-6 and TRBJ1-1, with a weak D call TRBD1 (5 bases). The CDR3 extends over 14 amino acids. CDR1 and CDR2 from the germline V gene are SGHDT and YYEEEE. The ends were cut back, 1 base at V and 10 bases at J, with 17 bases in the middle. In nucleotides, the CDR3 is TGTGCCAGCAGCTTGCTGGGGCCTCCCTTGCCAGCTTTCTTT. It codes for CASSLLGPPLPAFF.